This TCR beta chain was found in a study of cytomegalovirus exposure and HLA in healthy donors (dated by TCRdb to the late 2010s). Background for the entire study: According to an earlier analysis of around 600 of the donors, 150 million to 200 million T cells yielded 117 million unique TCR beta sequences and about 280 Gb of sequence data. An early release that covered fewer than 800 HLA-typed donors contained about 300 gigabases of sequencing data and 75 million to 100 million unique TCR sequences. Roughly five DR-DQ haplotypes were treated as single units for association and clustering because of strong linkage in the cohort. A later analysis re-analyzed previously published TCR beta repertoires from 650 to 800 donors and added high-resolution HLA genotyping to study TCR occurrence patterns. In addition to the first cohort of around 670 subjects, a separate validation cohort of 120 different subjects was used. All discovery cohort repertoires had been generated on a single sequencing platform. Using immunosequencing, the study profiled T cell repertoires from approximately 700 subjects and related those repertoires to cytomegalovirus serostatus. In the later analysis, no new phenotypic data were used to find candidate immune exposures; instead, reliance was placed on TCR beta sequences and their occurrence across donors. Of the approximately 400 genotyped donors, over 70% fell in the genetic ancestry cluster associated with self-reported Caucasian donors. HLA typing included class I and class II loci at four-digit resolution. The study combined high-throughput TCR immunosequencing, statistical association of individual TCRs with disease status, and machine learning to predict cytomegalovirus infection status. The study aimed to test whether cataloging public T cell receptors could reveal signatures of past pathogen exposure. On average, around 200,000 unique TCR beta nucleotide sequences were sequenced per donor among 398 genotyped donors of the cohort, with 15% to 20% of those sequences being non-productive. In an earlier analysis of 500 to 650 of the donors, high-throughput TCR beta sequencing was used to judge whether each TCR beta V gene segment behaved as functional or pseudogenic. Donor age, sex, ethnicity and CMV serostatus were compiled together with the repertoire data. In a later genetic analysis, genome-wide SNP genotypes for about 65% of the roughly 700 donors were used, and that subset was treated as a discovery cohort. Typing coverage differed by locus: A, B, C, DRB1 and DQB1 were typed in about 629-640 donors, DQA1 in 500 to 550, DPA1 in around 600, and DPB1 in approximately 450. General study outcomes and caveats: Assigning TCR associations to individual alleles was difficult when HLA alleles, especially DR and DQ, strongly co-occurred. Because some donors lacked HLA typing at each locus, the association tests relied only on the typed subset. Most CMV-associated TCR beta chains appeared to be HLA-restricted in a later analysis, and the HLA associations seemed to be driven largely by CMV exposure. About 17 rarely observed V segments, including chromosome 9 orphons, were excluded from the earlier analysis of approximately 500 of the donors because counts were too low. A later analysis reported that several top co-occurrence clusters appeared linked to parvovirus B19, influenza, CMV and Epstein-Barr virus. Only TCR beta chains were sequenced in this cohort, and the absence of alpha or paired-chain data limited detectable features. A later analysis found that HLA-associated TCR beta chains were more clonally expanded and had lower generation probabilities than equally common non-associated chains. The study listed approximately 160 TCR beta chains as associated with cytomegalovirus. The authors suggested that the approach could potentially be extended to other disease states and immunological phenotypes. In a later analysis, 16,951 TCR beta sequences were associated with specific HLA alleles at a false discovery rate of 0.05. In an earlier analysis of approximately 600 of the donors, most TCR beta V segments were observed in productive rearrangements about 87% or about 30% of the time, broadly matching IMGT annotations. Compared with the approximately 670-donor mean, donors in an Asian-associated ancestry cluster had fewer N-insertions in productive TCRs, according to a later genetic analysis. A later genetic analysis associated a missense DCLRE1C variant with V-gene and J-gene trimming of TCR beta chains, and an independent cohort replicated the association. Some IMGT-functional V segments, including TRBV6-2 and TRBV6-3, could not be distinguished by the 87-base-pair reads and were therefore excluded. CMV serostatus was the only immune exposure information available for the cohort. Most TCR sequences were observed very rarely across donors, whereas some public TCRs were present in many individuals. A further reported finding was that TCR beta sequences accurately predicted the HLA-A and HLA-B alleles for most subjects in the first cohort. Correlated functional status among segregating V segments might be attributable to linkage disequilibrium, but an unknown experimental factor could not be ruled out. The sequencing pipeline was judged likely to have produced a cluster of highly shared sequence variants as a technical artifact. A few of the identified cytomegalovirus-associated TCR beta chains were confirmed in vitro to be specific for cytomegalovirus antigens. Sequencing depth was assumed to be roughly uniform across donors in the presence/absence analyses, though that assumption may not hold. In both the original and validation cohorts, the classifier was reported to diagnose cytomegalovirus status with high specificity and sensitivity. According to a later analysis, TCR association rates differed among HLA loci, with DRB1 alleles showing the most associated TCRs and HLA-C alleles showing the fewest.

The cohort comprised fewer than 700 healthy bone marrow donors. Cohort members were all nominally healthy when sampled, although unrecorded immune exposures were likely present. The donor was CMV seropositive and belonged to the group of 250 to 300 seropositive cohort members. A peripheral blood sample was provided by each donor, and peripheral blood mononuclear cells were used for TCR beta sequencing. The Qiagen DNeasy Blood Extraction Kit was used to extract genomic DNA from the blood cell samples. As to this clone: Its antigen is still unknown. No per-base quality is available; no much larger clone lies one base away.

Trimming at the junction amounts to 4 bases on V and 4 bases on J, and the germline ends lie 11 bases apart. CDR1 and CDR2 are read off the germline V gene as SQVTM and ANQGSEA. The CDR3 holds 13 amino acids from the cysteine to the phenylalanine. The sequence is cut down to CDR3 DNA, 39 bases in frame from base 1. To prepare the library, the immunoSEQ multiplex PCR assay was applied. For the multiplex PCR, a mixture combining 60 forward primers for TCR Vbeta segments and 13 reverse primers for TCR Jbeta segments was used. A multiplex PCR assay on genomic DNA amplified the CDR3 region of rearranged TCR beta genes. The amplified TCR beta libraries were sequenced on the Illumina HiSeq System as 87-base-pair reads. The original pipeline was this. In a later analysis, tens of millions of unique TCR beta chains were counted across the roughly 670 repertoires, and roughly 11 million of these chains were shared by at least two donors. Raw reads were error-corrected and collapsed into unique sequences with a nearest-neighbor algorithm that merged closely related sequences to remove PCR and sequencing errors. CDR3 sequences were aligned to IMGT reference sequences to assign V, D and J gene segments. For a sequence to be retained, a match of at least six nucleotides was required to both a V gene segment and a J gene segment. Rearrangements were classified as productive when the CDR3 lacked stop codons and remained in frame with V and J, and all other rearrangements were classified as non-productive. Following IMGT convention, CDR3 was defined as the stretch from the second conserved V-encoded cysteine up to the conserved J-encoded phenylalanine. The earlier analysis of fewer than 700 of the donors excluded sequences that lacked an unambiguous match to a single V gene segment. In an earlier analysis of several hundred of the donors, V segments were called functional above 56.7% productive rearrangements and were called segregating when the between-donor standard deviation exceeded 5%. To diagnose cytomegalovirus status from the catalog of TCR beta chain sequences, a statistical classification framework was built. A later analysis assigned V and J genes by comparing TCR nucleotide sequences with IMGT/GENE-DB human TR gene sequences. Using the TCRdist pipeline, a later analysis assigned CDR3 sequences along with most-parsimonious VDJ recombination scenarios. A later analysis defined each TCR beta chain by its CDR3 amino acid sequence plus V-gene family, and excluded reads lacking a unique V-gene family. As a way to deal with suspected cross-contamination and a sequencing artifact, a later analysis dropped 450 to 600 nucleotide sequences that were highly shared and had low generation probability. In a later analysis, a clonal expansion index was calculated for each public chain from normalized within-repertoire ranks of inferred template counts. Generation probabilities in a later analysis came from a VDJ recombination model fitted to out-of-frame rearrangements, and those results were checked against IGoR. A later analysis scored TCR-TCR, TCR-HLA and TCR-CMV co-occurrence with hypergeometric tests, applying a repertoire-size bias correction to TCR pairs. False discovery rates were estimated in a later analysis by permuting HLA or CMV assignments 20 times. In a later analysis, co-occurring TCRs were grouped with DBSCAN, and TCRdist sequence similarity was added when clustering was performed within HLA-allele-positive subsets. Co-occurrence clustering excluded repertoires with fewer than 30,000 or more than 120,000 public chains, plus five with anomalous nucleotide sharing. TCRdb stores this immuneACCESS table with in-frame sequences only. Part of the clones is absent; in the studies checked, under half of the shortfall reflects unresolved V genes, and no reason is known for the rest. D and trimming were read from the DNA, whereas the V and J calls and clone size are those reported in that table. This sample comprises roughly 180,000 clones, around 78% of them detected only once. The ten largest clones capture roughly 13% of the sample.

This sequence originates from a woman in her 50s in good health and CMV-seropositive. Recombination connected TRBV29-1 to TRBJ1-5; a weak D assignment points to TRBD1 (5 bases agree). The sample comprised PBMCs. The sequence in DNA is TGCAGCGTTGCGACAGAAAATAATCAGCCCCAGCATTTT. Translated, it gives CSVATENNQPQHF.